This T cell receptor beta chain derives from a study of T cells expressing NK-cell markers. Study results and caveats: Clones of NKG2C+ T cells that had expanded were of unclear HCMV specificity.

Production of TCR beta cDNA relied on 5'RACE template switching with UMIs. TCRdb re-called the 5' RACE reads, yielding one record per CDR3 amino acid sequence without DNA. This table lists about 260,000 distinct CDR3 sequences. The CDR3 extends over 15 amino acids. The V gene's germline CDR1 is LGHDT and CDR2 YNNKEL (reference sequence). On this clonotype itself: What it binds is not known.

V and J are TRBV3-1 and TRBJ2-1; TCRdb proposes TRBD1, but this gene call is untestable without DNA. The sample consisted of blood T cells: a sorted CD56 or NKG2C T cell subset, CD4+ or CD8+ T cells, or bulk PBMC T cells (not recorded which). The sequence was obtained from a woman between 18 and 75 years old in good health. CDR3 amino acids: CASSPGQPSYNEQFF.